A single sample gave rise to the 30 T cell receptor beta chains below, sequenced in a study of human T cells and chemical hapten exposure. Time point indicated: patch test 2, 6 weeks after DPC sensitization. Treatment defined: therapeutic diphenylcyclopropenone sensitization with weekly scalp DPC. TCRdb reprocessed the RACE reads via MiXCR and lists one record per CDR3 protein. This table has about 96,000 distinct CDR3 sequences, about 9.3% appearing once. Material: whole blood, obtained in connection with sensitization to the hapten diphenylcyclopropenone (DPC). The receptors shown here come from a woman in her thirties or forties with alopecia areata. Some clones in this sample may be carry-over from other donors' samples.

The rearrangement uses TRBV27 and TRBJ2-7, with D possibly being TRBD1 (5 bases). Between the trimmed V and J ends, which lost 6 bases and 0 bases, there was a span of 9 bases. The germline CDR1 and CDR2 sequences are MNHEY and SMNVEV (reference sequence). The CDR3 loop spans 13 amino acids. The CDR3 spells CASRNRTSYEQYF. CDR3 DNA sequence: TGTGCCAGCAGAAACAGGACCTCCTACGAGCAGTACTTC.

This clonotype was seen many times. The chain combines TRBV12-3 or TRBV12-4 with TRBJ2-1, with TRBD1 identical over 9 bases. Unmatched junction bases numbered 10, after V lost 6 bases and J lost 7 bases. The CDR3 is made up of 15 amino acids. The CDR3 sequence is CASRSLADRGNEQFF. The DNA for the CDR3 is TGTGCCAGCAGGTCGTTGGCTGACAGGGGGAATGAGCAGTTCTTC.

This clonotype was counted between two and nine times. This chain joins TRBV28 and TRBJ1-6; D remains ambiguous. The CDR3 runs to 13 residues. The germline V gene has CDR1 MDHEN and CDR2 SYDVKM. Trimming pared 7 bases from V and 11 bases from J, leaving 15 bases between. CDR3 residues: CASNPYAGAPLHF. CDR3 DNA sequence: TGTGCCAGCAATCCGTATGCCGGTGCACCCCTCCACTTT.

There are many counts of this clonotype. The rearrangement links TRBV20-1 to TRBJ1-2; D possibly corresponds to TRBD1 (6 bases). V dropped 4 bases and J dropped 6 bases, with 12 bases sitting between them. The V gene's germline CDR1 is DFQATT and CDR2 SNEGSKA (reference sequence). The CDR3 is 12 amino acids. This CDR3 reads CSANQGLNGYTF. In nucleotides, the CDR3 is TGCAGTGCTAACCAGGGGCTGAATGGCTACACCTTC.

This clonotype was observed at least ten times. The V and J genes are TRBV27 and TRBJ2-7, with D unclear. The CDR3 extends over 13 amino acids. Per the germline V gene, CDR1 is MNHEY and CDR2 is SMNVEV (reference sequence). Trimming stripped 4 bases from V and 4 bases from J, with 11 bases between. The CDR3, as DNA: TGTGCCAGCAGTTCCTTGCCCGTTTACGAGCAGTACTTC. As protein: CASSSLPVYEQYF.

There are a few counts of this clonotype. The chain joins TRBV20-1 to TRBJ2-7; 14 bases are a match to TRBD2. The length of the CDR3 is 21 residues. V shed 6 bases, J shed 0 bases, and the junction held 22 bases outside the gene matches. Germline CDR1 DFQATT, CDR2 SNEGSKA (reference sequence). In nucleotides, the CDR3 is TGCAGTGCCGACGACAAGAGCGGGAGGGGACTAGCGGGAGCGAACTCCTACGAGCAGTACTTC. Its translation is CSADDKSGRGLAGANSYEQYF.

In its sample, this clonotype was seen a few times. The chain couples TRBV12-3 or TRBV12-4 to TRBJ2-2; D not certain. With 11 bases removed from V and 5 bases from J, the gap between germline ends came to 12 bases. CDR3 length: 12 residues. The CDR3 DNA is TGTGCCTATGGCGGCCCTACCGGGGAGCTGTTTTTT. Encoded protein: CAYGGPTGELFF.

This clonotype was detected only a few times. The chain couples TRBV7-8 to TRBJ2-2, with D maybe TRBD1 (6 bases). V was shortened by 1 base and J by 1 base, with 13 bases between the two germline ends. The CDR3 sequence is 17 residues long. Germline-derived CDR1 and CDR2 are SGHVS and FQNEAQ. The CDR3 here is CASSLGLDSLNTGELFF. CDR3 nucleotides: TGTGCCAGCAGCTTAGGGCTGGACAGCCTGAACACCGGGGAGCTGTTTTTT. Using reference TRBV7-8 and TRBJ2-2 for the parts outside the CDR3, the full variable domain is GAGVSQSPRYKVAKRGQDVALRCDPISGHVSLFWYQQALGQGPEFLTYFQNEAQLDKSGLPSDRFFAERPEGSVSTLKIQRTQQEDSAVYLCASSLGLDSLNTGELFFGEGSRLTVL.

The V call is TRBV4-3, the J call TRBJ1-1; maybe TRBD1 (5 bases). CDR1 and CDR2 (germline): LGHNA, YSLEER. The CDR3 is 15 residues long. V lost 0 bases to trimming and J lost 4 bases, with 12 bases between them. The CDR3 sequence: CASSQDTGLGTEAFF. CDR3 DNA: TGCGCCAGCAGCCAAGACACGGGGCTGGGCACTGAAGCTTTCTTT.

This clonotype has a handful of counts. V usage is TRBV6-1 and J usage is TRBJ1-2, with 9 bases identical to TRBD1. V shed 4 bases and J 8 bases; nucleotides not matched to a gene: 8. There are 14 residues in the CDR3. The germline gives CDR1 MNHNS, CDR2 SASEGT. This CDR3 is CASSVTGTGHGYTF. The CDR3 region has the DNA TGTGCCAGCAGTGTTACCGGGACAGGGCACGGCTACACCTTC.

This clonotype was seen at least ten times. The chain has TRBV27 and TRBJ1-5, with a tentative D call TRBD1 (6 bases). With 3 bases removed from V and 10 bases from J, the gap between germline ends came to 22 bases. Germline loops: CDR1 MNHEY, CDR2 SMNVEV (reference sequence). CDR3 length equals 16 residues. Written as DNA, the CDR3 is TGTGCCAGCAGTTTTCTCAGGGGCCACAATGGGGGCCCCCAGCATTTT. It yields the protein CASSFLRGHNGGPQHF.

The sample holds a few counts of this clonotype. An end of the junction does not agree with germline; a read error may underlie this. The chain joins TRBV28 to TRBJ1-6; perhaps TRBD1 as D (5 bases). Germline CDR1 is MDHEN and CDR2 is SYDVKM. The CDR3 is 14 residues long. The DNA for the CDR3 is TGTGCCACCAGTACGTCAGGGTCTAATTCACCCCTCCACTTT. It translates to CATSTSGSNSPLHF.

The chain employs TRBV12-3 or TRBV12-4 and TRBJ2-1, with D possibly TRBD2 on 5 matching bases. Trimming stripped 3 bases from V and 8 bases from J, with 8 bases between. The CDR3 has 12 residues. CDR3 protein: CASSFSRDEQFF. As DNA, the CDR3 is TGTGCCAGCAGTTTCTCGAGGGATGAGCAGTTCTTC.

The V gene is TRBV6-6, the J gene TRBJ1-6, with 7 positions matching TRBD1. Per the germline V gene, CDR1 is MNHNY and CDR2 is SVGAGI (reference sequence). Trimming took 7 bases from V and 3 from J; bases not matched to a gene: 3. The CDR3 contains 14 residues. The chain's CDR3 is CASNQGVYNSPLHF. The CDR3 bases are TGTGCCAGCAACCAGGGGGTCTATAATTCACCCCTCCACTTT.

This clonotype was observed a few times. This chain connects TRBV29-1 to TRBJ2-1; 8 nucleotides line up with TRBD1. This CDR3 comprises 12 residues. Germline V gene lookup returns CDR1 SQVTM and CDR2 ANQGSEA. Trimming at V came to 6 bases and at J to 9 bases, leaving 7 bases not matched to a gene. The CDR3 nucleotides are TGCAGCGTGGAACAACAGGGGGTTGAGCAGTTCTTC. It codes for CSVEQQGVEQFF.

This clonotype was recorded many times. The junction shows a germline mismatch at one end, possibly a read error. V usage is TRBV13 and J usage is TRBJ2-5; D is unresolved. CDR3 size: 16 residues. Germline CDR1 and CDR2: PRHDT and FYEKMQ (reference sequence). The CDR3 protein is CASSVGVGLPQETQYF. In DNA, the CDR3 is TGTGCCAGCAGCGTAGGAGTAGGCCTCCCTCAAGAGACCCAGTACTTC. Supplemented by reference TRBV13 and TRBJ2-5, the full variable domain reads AAGVIQSPRHLIKEKRETATLKCYPIPRHDTVYWYQQGPGQDPQFLISFYEKMQSDKGSIPDRFSAQQFSDYHSELNMSSLELGDSALYFCASSVGVGLPQETQYFGPGTRLLVL.

This clonotype occurred many times. The rearrangement uses TRBV12-3 or TRBV12-4 and TRBJ2-5; 8 bases are a match to TRBD2. This CDR3 is 15 amino acids long. V gave up 6 bases and J gave up 1 base; unmatched junction bases: 7. The DNA of the CDR3 is TGTGCCAGCAGGCCCGGGGGGGCGGTCCAAGAGACCCAGTACTTC. Translated, it gives CASRPGGAVQETQYF.

The V and J genes are TRBV5-6 and TRBJ2-7; the D gene is possibly TRBD1 (5 bases). Germline CDR1 is SGHDT and CDR2 is YYEEEE. The CDR3 extends over 12 amino acids. The V end was cut by 1 base, the J end by 6 bases, with 8 bases between. Written as DNA, the CDR3 is TGTGCCAGCAGCTTGTCAGGGTTCGAGCAGTACTTC. Residues: CASSLSGFEQYF.

The chain uses TRBV28 and TRBJ2-7; 7 bases fit TRBD2. Germline loops: CDR1 MDHEN, CDR2 SYDVKM. This CDR3 comprises 12 residues. V shed 7 bases and J 6 bases; nucleotides not matched to a gene: 6. The CDR3 DNA reads TGTGCCAGCACCGGGACTACCCGCGAGCAGTACTTC. Translation gives CASTGTTREQYF.

Many counts were recorded for this clonotype. The chain links TRBV12-3 or TRBV12-4 to TRBJ1-5; 11 bases are a match to TRBD1. The V and J ends lost 2 bases and 6 bases, in that order; junction bases with no gene match: 3. The CDR3 loop spans 15 amino acids. The DNA of the CDR3 is TGTGCCAGCAGTTTAACGGGACAGGGGGGTCAGCCCCAGCATTTT. As protein: CASSLTGQGGQPQHF.

This clonotype was counted ten times or more. The J gene is TRBJ1-5, the V gene TRBV12-3 or TRBV12-4; D is possibly TRBD1 (5 bases). The CDR3 runs 14 residues. Deletions cut 3 bases from V and 7 bases from J, with 13 bases between. The CDR3 loop reads CASSLSRVRQPQHF. The DNA of the CDR3 is TGTGCCAGCAGTTTGAGCAGGGTCAGGCAGCCCCAGCATTTT.

This clonotype was counted ten times or more. This CDR3 is CASSLGGGQVNNEQFF. The DNA for the CDR3 is TGTGCCAGCAGCTTAGGGGGGGGACAGGTTAACAATGAGCAGTTCTTC. The gene calls are TRBV7-6 and TRBJ2-1, with D maybe TRBD1 (8 bases). CDR1 and CDR2 (germline): SGHVS, FNYEAQ. The V gene lost 1 base and the J gene lost 5 bases, with 15 bases spanning the gap. The CDR3 is 16 residues long.

This clonotype was seen a few times. The chain has TRBV9 and TRBJ2-3; 13 bases agree with TRBD2. Germline V lookup: CDR1 SGDLS, CDR2 YYNGEE. The CDR3 spans 16 residues. V lost 4 bases and J lost 6; bases outside the gene matches: 8. DNA for the CDR3: TGTGCCAGCAGCACAGGACTAGCGGGAGCAGGGGATACGCAGTATTTT. As protein: CASSTGLAGAGDTQYF.

A note on this clonotype: A junction boundary mismatches the germline segment, possibly from a read error. The rearrangement joins TRBV5-1 to TRBJ2-2, with 7 bases identical to TRBD2. Germline CDR1 and CDR2: SGHRS and YFSETQ. This CDR3 comprises 16 residues. The CDR3 sequence: CASSPSGLMNTGERFF. Here the CDR3 DNA reads TGCGCCAGCAGCCCCTCGGGACTAATGAACACCGGGGAGCGGTTTTTT.

CDR3 sequence reads: CASRTIGGSPLHF. The CDR3 DNA reads as TGTGCCAGCAGAACGATAGGCGGGTCACCCCTCCACTTT. The V gene is TRBV6-5, the J gene TRBJ1-6; no reliable D call. CDR1 and CDR2 (germline): MNHEY, SVGAGI. This CDR3 contains 13 residues. Trimming left V 6 bases short and J 10 bases short, with 13 bases between.

This clonotype was observed at least ten times. The CDR3 bases are TGTGCCAGCAGCCCGGACTCCTATGGCTACACCTTC. Translating it yields CASSPDSYGYTF. The chain employs TRBV5-4 and TRBJ1-2; D is ambiguous. Looked up from germline, CDR1 is SGHNT and CDR2 is YYREEE (reference sequence). V was shortened by 4 bases and J by 4 bases, with 8 bases between the two germline ends. This CDR3 comprises 12 residues. Drawing the rest from reference TRBV5-4 and TRBJ1-2, the complete variable domain is ETGVTQSPTHLIKTRGQQVTLRCSSQSGHNTVSWYQQALGQGPQFIFQYYREEENGRGNFPPRFSGLQFPNYSSELNVNALELDDSALYLCASSPDSYGYTFGSGTRLTVV.

This clonotype was counted between two and nine times. CDR3 DNA sequence: TGTGCCAGCAGTTACGAATTTACGACAGTGCAAAACTATGGCTACACCTTC. It encodes CASSYEFTTVQNYGYTF. This rearrangement joins TRBV6-5 to TRBJ1-2, with D tentatively TRBD1 (5 bases). Trimming shortened V by 2 bases and J by 2 bases, and 18 bases separated the two germline ends. CDR1 MNHEY and CDR2 SVGAGI come from the germline V gene. CDR3 length equals 17 residues.

This chain joins TRBV2 and TRBJ1-5; no clear D. V lost 6 bases to trimming and J lost 6 bases, with 9 bases between them. Germline-derived CDR1 and CDR2 are SNHLY and FYNNEI. This CDR3 is 12 amino acids long. CDR3 DNA sequence: TGTGCCAGCAGCGGGGAGGGTCAGCCCCAGCATTTT. Translation: CASSGEGQPQHF.

The chain recombines TRBV28 with TRBJ2-7; D call uncertain. CDR1 MDHEN and CDR2 SYDVKM come from the germline V gene. Trimming left V 6 bases short and J 0 bases short, with 6 bases between. The CDR3 runs 12 residues. CDR3 loop: CASSGSSYEQYF. Written as DNA, the CDR3 is TGTGCCAGCAGCGGAAGCTCCTACGAGCAGTACTTC.

This clonotype was seen more than once but under ten times. The chain employs TRBV18 and TRBJ2-3, with TRBD2 as a possible D gene (6 bases). The V and J ends lost 1 base and 1 base respectively, with 12 bases between them. The germline gives CDR1 KGHSH, CDR2 LQKENI. CDR3 size: 16 residues. Here the CDR3 reads CASSPRWEVRTDTQYF. The CDR3 region has the DNA TGTGCCAGCTCACCACGGTGGGAGGTGCGCACAGATACGCAGTATTTT.